One TCR beta chain is described in this entry. Germline values: CDR1 SGHNT, CDR2 YENEEA. This CDR3 region has 16 residues. V lost 2 bases and J 5 bases, leaving 15 bases between the germline ends. This specimen belongs to a study of sequential checkpoint blockade in melanoma. Study overall: TCRbeta immunosequencing was performed on DNA from roughly 99 pretreatment melanoma tumor samples.

Profiling relied on immunoSEQ multiplex PCR, and the TCRdb table lists in-frame clones only, not all of them. Of around 2,900 clones detected, 25% to 30% appear once; the ten largest clones hold around 11%. Treatment defined: randomized to nivolumab then ipilimumab (arm A) or the reverse (arm B). The TCR comes from a human donor with melanoma. The sample here was tumor tissue (inferred from file names), taken from a patient given nivolumab and ipilimumab in sequence. This chain links TRBV11-3 with TRBJ2-2; D may be TRBD2 (5 bases). This CDR3 reads CASSLPSGGPTGELFF. The CDR3, as DNA: TGTGCCAGCAGCTTACCGAGCGGAGGACCAACCGGGGAGCTGTTTTTT.